This TCR beta chain is from a study of OX40 agonist ivuxolimab in advanced cancers. This table comes from immunoSEQ multiplex PCR, and its TCRdb copy is limited to in-frame clones, with some not included. The profile shows around 75,000 clones, around 90% of them singletons. V dropped 6 bases and J dropped 3; count of bases not matched to a gene: 10. The length of the CDR3 is 15 residues. The germline V gene encodes CDR1 MNHEY and CDR2 SVGAGI. The chain links TRBV6-5 to TRBJ1-2; 7 bases align to TRBD1. Sequenced material: CD4+ or CD8+ T cells sorted from blood, taken in a trial of the OX40 agonist ivuxolimab. This receptor was taken from an adult with an advanced solid tumor such as melanoma, head and neck, liver or kidney cancer. CDR3 in amino acids: CASRPPGQRYYGYTF. The CDR3 nucleotides read TGTGCCAGCAGGCCTCCGGGACAGCGCTACTATGGCTACACCTTC.